Sequencing of this TCR beta chain was carried out in a study of cytomegalovirus exposure and HLA in healthy donors. Study outcomes and limitations: Most observed TCR sequences were rare, whereas some public TCRs were detected in many donors.

About this clone: Its antigen is still unknown.

V was trimmed by 8 bases and J by 6 bases, leaving 13 bases between them. Germline V gene lookup returns CDR1 LNHDA and CDR2 SQIVND (reference sequence). The CDR3 sequence is 12 residues long. Profiling relied on immunoSEQ multiplex PCR, and the TCRdb table lists in-frame clones only, not all of them. The table includes 120,000 to 150,000 clones, 80% to 90% detected once. The chain carries TRBV19 and TRBJ1-1, with D uncertain. The sample was PBMCs. The receptor was isolated from a man aged 18 to 29 in good health and CMV-seropositive. CDR3 in DNA: TGTGCCAGTCGGGCCGGGGTCGCTGAAGCTTTCTTT. Encoded protein: CASRAGVAEAFF.